This T cell receptor (beta chain) stems from a study of shared clonotypes between healthy human individuals. Study-level findings and limits: In having few donors, the study represented limited genetic and exposure-history diversity.

A word on this clone: Its antigen is unidentified.

Each donor was a Caucasian adult residing in Nashville, Tennessee. Germline CDR1 SGHNT, CDR2 YYREEE (reference sequence). With 0 bases removed from V and 5 bases from J, the gap between germline ends came to 5 bases. There are 12 residues in the CDR3. Template for every sorted-subset replicate PCR totaled around 200 ng DNA, approximately 30,000 T cell genomes. Libraries were prepared by immunoSEQ multiplex PCR; TCRdb keeps only in-frame clonotypes and omits some of them. Of roughly 2 million clones in the sample, approximately 96% were seen once. The chain employs TRBV5-4 and TRBJ2-5; the D is unclear. Material: naive CD4+ T cells sorted from blood. Subset defined: CD45RA+ positively selected. The clonotype was recovered from a man aged 18 to 29 in good health. DNA for the CDR3: TGTGCCAGCAGCTTGGCCACGGAGACCCAGTACTTC. Residues: CASSLATETQYF.